These 15 T cell receptor beta chains were sequenced from one sample in a study of identical twins. TCRdb independently ran MiXCR on the 5' RACE reads; one entry per CDR3 protein. Of around 200,000 distinct CDR3 sequences listed, roughly a tenth are singletons. Sequencing used memory (CD45RO+) T cells sorted from blood. These receptors were obtained from a woman aged 18-29 years in good health.

This clonotype was observed at least ten times. The chain carries TRBV7-2 and TRBJ1-1; no clear D gene. The V end lost 2 bases, the J end lost 3 bases, and 7 bases lay between the germline ends. Per the germline V gene, CDR1 is SGHTA and CDR2 is FQGNSA. The length of the CDR3 is 13 residues. CDR3 amino acids: CASSLLRDTEAFF. For the CDR3, the DNA is TGTGCCAGCAGCTTACTTCGGGACACTGAAGCTTTCTTT.

The chain is built from TRBV7-3 and TRBJ2-1; 11 bases fit TRBD2. V dropped 5 bases and J dropped 9; count of bases not matched to a gene: 9. Germline lookup yields CDR1 SGHTA and CDR2 FQGTGA. The CDR3 is 15 residues long. CDR3 in amino acids: CASSNSGGAFTEQFF. The CDR3 coding sequence is TGTGCCAGCAGCAATAGCGGGGGGGCCTTTACTGAGCAGTTCTTC.

V and J are TRBV5-6 and TRBJ2-5, with D possibly TRBD2 on 6 matching bases. The length of the CDR3 is 14 residues. V was pared by 3 bases and J by 1 base, with 10 bases between. Per germline, CDR1 SGHDT and CDR2 YYEEEE. The CDR3 protein is CASSSIGGQETQYF. CDR3 in DNA: TGTGCCAGCAGCTCCATCGGGGGCCAAGAGACCCAGTACTTC.

The table lists this clonotype with many counts. A junction end diverges from the germline sequence, so it may reflect a read error. The CDR3 region is CASSLGNAAGELFF. The CDR3 DNA is TGTGCTAGCAGCTTAGGCAACGCCGCCGGGGAGCTGTTTTTT. This chain uses TRBV7-7 with TRBJ2-2; D remains unclear. Germline V lookup: CDR1 SSHAT, CDR2 FNYEAQ (reference sequence). This CDR3 comprises 14 residues. The full variable domain, its missing parts supplied by reference TRBV7-7 and TRBJ2-2, is GAGVSQSPRYKVTKRGQDVTLRCDPISSHATLYWYQQALGQGPEFLTYFNYEAQPDKSGLPSDRFSAERPEGSISTLTIQRTEQRDSAMYRCASSLGNAAGELFFGEGSRLTVL.

The rearrangement joins TRBV7-2 to TRBJ2-7; 9 bases are a match to TRBD1. Trimming at V came to 7 bases and at J to 7 bases, leaving 11 bases not matched to a gene. The CDR3 covers 14 residues. CDR1 is SGHTA, CDR2 FQGNSA, per germline. CDR3 in amino acids: CASNRRDRDTEQYF. The CDR3 DNA reads as TGTGCCAGCAACCGGCGGGACAGGGATACGGAGCAGTACTTC.

This clonotype was seen repeatedly, ten times or more. The chain employs TRBV12-3 or TRBV12-4 and TRBJ2-3; D unclear. Trimming pared 7 bases from V and 6 bases from J, leaving 11 bases between. This CDR3 comprises 12 residues. In nucleotides, the CDR3 is TGTGCCAGCACCCAAGGAGAGGATACGCAGTATTTT. Its protein is CASTQGEDTQYF.

This clonotype was seen many times. V and J are TRBV28 and TRBJ1-1; no definite D call. Germline V gene data show CDR1 as MDHEN and CDR2 as SYDVKM. The CDR3 consists of 11 residues. V lost 11 bases to trimming and J lost 1 base, with 8 bases between them. The CDR3 bases are TGTGCCCGGGCCAGGAACACTGAAGCTTTCTTT. Translated: CARARNTEAFF. Complete variable domain (other parts from reference TRBV28 and TRBJ1-1): DVKVTQSSRYLVKRTGEKVFLECVQDMDHENMFWYRQDPGLGLRLIYFSYDVKMKEKGDIPEGYSVSREKKERFSLILESASTNQTSMYLCARARNTEAFFGQGTRLTVV.

Many counts were recorded for this clonotype. This sequence joins TRBV20-1 and TRBJ1-1; 9 positions match TRBD1. Trimming at V came to 4 bases and at J to 5 bases, leaving 8 bases not matched to a gene. Germline CDR1 DFQATT, CDR2 SNEGSKA (reference sequence). This CDR3 comprises 14 residues. CDR3 sequence reads: CSANPDRGHTEAFF. The CDR3 nucleotides are TGCAGTGCTAACCCGGACAGGGGACATACTGAAGCTTTCTTT.

The chain carries TRBV11-2 and TRBJ1-5; no definite D call. Germline assignment: CDR1 SGHAT and CDR2 FQNNGV. Trimming took 8 bases from V and 8 from J, leaving 4 bases between them. The CDR3 has 9 residues. CDR3 loop: CASGKPQHF. For the CDR3, the DNA is TGTGCCAGCGGAAAGCCCCAGCATTTT.

This clonotype appeared many times. The chain carries TRBV7-7 and TRBJ2-1; a possible D gene is TRBD1 (5 bases). Germline loops: CDR1 SSHAT, CDR2 FNYEAQ (reference sequence). The CDR3 contains 15 residues. Trimming removed 4 bases from V and 6 bases from J, with 16 bases in between. For the CDR3, the DNA is TGTGCCAGCAGCTACGGACCAACAGGTAGCAATGAGCAGTTCTTC. It codes for CASSYGPTGSNEQFF.

At least ten counts were recorded for this clonotype. The chain employs TRBV11-1 and TRBJ2-1; TRBD2 aligns across 14 bases. Germline loops: CDR1 SGHAT, CDR2 FQDESV (reference sequence). The CDR3 is 20 amino acids. V trimming: 5 bases; J trimming: 8 bases; junction bases outside the gene matches: 20. In nucleotides, the CDR3 is TGTGCCAGCAGCCCCACCGCCCCCGGGACTAGCGGGGGTAGTGCGGATGAGCAGTTCTTC. It specifies CASSPTAPGTSGGSADEQFF.

The rearrangement joins TRBV6-2 or TRBV6-3 to TRBJ2-7; D gene ambiguous. The germline V gene has CDR1 MNHEY and CDR2 SVGEGT. The CDR3 is 13 amino acids. The V gene lost 6 bases and the J gene lost 4 bases, with 13 bases spanning the gap. The CDR3 sequence: CASREPSLYEQYF. CDR3 in DNA: TGTGCCAGCAGAGAACCGTCCTTATACGAGCAGTACTTC.

This clonotype has a count of ten or more. The chain recombines TRBV29-1 with TRBJ2-4; D possibly corresponds to TRBD1 (5 bases). This CDR3 is built from 12 residues. Germline V lookup: CDR1 SQVTM, CDR2 ANQGSEA. V gave up 0 bases and J gave up 14 bases, with 14 bases separating them. The CDR3 sequence: CSVEDRQGEEYF. The CDR3 DNA sequence: TGCAGCGTTGAAGATAGGCAGGGTGAGGAGTACTTC.

The chain combines TRBV27 with TRBJ1-2; D may be TRBD1 (6 bases). CDR3 size: 14 residues. The V end lost 6 bases, the J end lost 8 bases, and 19 bases lay between the germline ends. The germline CDR1 and CDR2 sequences are MNHEY and SMNVEV (reference sequence). The CDR3 coding sequence is TGTGCCAGCAGCTCAGGGGTGGGGGCGCTGGGCTACACCTTC. Translated, it gives CASSSGVGALGYTF.

The chain couples TRBV11-3 to TRBJ2-1, with a weak D call TRBD2 (7 bases). This CDR3 contains 16 residues. V was shortened by 0 bases and J by 8 bases, with 17 bases between the two germline ends. Germline CDR1 and CDR2: SGHNT and YENEEA. CDR3 sequence: CASSLEVSGGRDEQFF. The CDR3 coding sequence is TGTGCCAGCAGCTTAGAGGTGTCGGGGGGCCGGGATGAGCAGTTCTTC.